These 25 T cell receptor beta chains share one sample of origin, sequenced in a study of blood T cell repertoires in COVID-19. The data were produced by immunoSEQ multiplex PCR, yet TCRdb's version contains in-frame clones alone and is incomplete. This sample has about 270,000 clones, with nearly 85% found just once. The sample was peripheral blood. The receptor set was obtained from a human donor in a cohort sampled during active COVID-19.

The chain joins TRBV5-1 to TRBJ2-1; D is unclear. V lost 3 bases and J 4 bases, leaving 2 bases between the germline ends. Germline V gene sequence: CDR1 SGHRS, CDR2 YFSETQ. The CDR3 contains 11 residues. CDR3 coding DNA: TGCGCCAGCAGCTCTTACAATGAGCAGTTCTTC. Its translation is CASSSYNEQFF.

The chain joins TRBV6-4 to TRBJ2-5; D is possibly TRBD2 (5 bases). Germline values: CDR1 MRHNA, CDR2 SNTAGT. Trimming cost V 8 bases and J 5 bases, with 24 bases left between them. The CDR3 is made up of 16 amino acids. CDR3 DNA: TGTGCCAGCGTTTTCCGGCATAGCTCAGTAGCGGAGACCCAGTACTTC. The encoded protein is CASVFRHSSVAETQYF.

CDR3 in amino acids: CASSLEQAGGELFF. For the CDR3, the DNA is TGTGCCAGCAGCTTGGAACAGGCAGGCGGGGAGCTGTTTTTT. The chain links TRBV5-4 to TRBJ2-2; TRBD1 is a possible D gene (5 bases). Germline V CDR1 and CDR2: SGHNT, YYREEE (reference sequence). V was cut by 0 bases and J by 7 bases, with 10 bases left in between. CDR3 size: 14 residues.

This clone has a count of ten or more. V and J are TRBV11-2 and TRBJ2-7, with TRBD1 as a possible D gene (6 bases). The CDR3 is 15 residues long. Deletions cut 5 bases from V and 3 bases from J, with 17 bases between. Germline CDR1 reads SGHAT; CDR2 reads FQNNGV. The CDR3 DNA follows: TGTGCCAGCAGCGGAGAACAGGGTACGGTCTACGAGCAGTACTTC. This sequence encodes CASSGEQGTVYEQYF.

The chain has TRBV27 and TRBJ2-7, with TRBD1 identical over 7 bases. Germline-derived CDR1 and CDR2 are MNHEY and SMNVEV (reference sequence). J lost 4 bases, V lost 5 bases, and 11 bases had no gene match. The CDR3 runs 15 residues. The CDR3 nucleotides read TGTGCCAGCAGTCCCCGACAGGGAGTTGCGTACGAGCAGTACTTC. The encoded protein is CASSPRQGVAYEQYF.

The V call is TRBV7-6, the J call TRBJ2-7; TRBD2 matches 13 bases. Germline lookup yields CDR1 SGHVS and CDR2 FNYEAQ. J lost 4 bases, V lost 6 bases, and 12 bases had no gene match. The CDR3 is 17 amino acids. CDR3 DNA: TGTGCCAGCAGTACTAGCGGGGGGGCCGATTCGACTTACGAGCAGTACTTC. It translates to CASSTSGGADSTYEQYF.

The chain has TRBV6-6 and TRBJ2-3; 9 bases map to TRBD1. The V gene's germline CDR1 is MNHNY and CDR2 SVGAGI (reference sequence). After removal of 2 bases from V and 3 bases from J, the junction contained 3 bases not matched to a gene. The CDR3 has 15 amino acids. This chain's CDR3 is CASSYGTGNTDTQYF. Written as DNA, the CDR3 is TGTGCCAGCAGTTACGGGACAGGGAATACAGATACGCAGTATTTT.

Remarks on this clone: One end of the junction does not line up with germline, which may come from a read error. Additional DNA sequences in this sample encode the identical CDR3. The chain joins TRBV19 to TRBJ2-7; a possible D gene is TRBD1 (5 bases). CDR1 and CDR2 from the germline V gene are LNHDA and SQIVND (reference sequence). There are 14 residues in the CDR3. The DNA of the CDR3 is TGTGCCAGTAGTATTGGGGCAGGCCCCTATGAGCAGTACTTC. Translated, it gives CASSIGAGPYEQYF.

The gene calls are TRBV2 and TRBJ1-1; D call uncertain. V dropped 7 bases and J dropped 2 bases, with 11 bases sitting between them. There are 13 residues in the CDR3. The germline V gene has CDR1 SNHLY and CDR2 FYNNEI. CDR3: CASKILSNTEAFF. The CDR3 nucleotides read TGTGCCAGCAAAATCCTCAGTAACACTGAAGCTTTCTTT.

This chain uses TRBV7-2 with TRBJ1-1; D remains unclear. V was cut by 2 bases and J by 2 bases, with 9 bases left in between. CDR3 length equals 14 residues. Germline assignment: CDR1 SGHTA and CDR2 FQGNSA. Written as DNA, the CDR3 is TGTGCCAGCAGCTTAATGAGGAGCAACACTGAAGCTTTCTTT. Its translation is CASSLMRSNTEAFF.

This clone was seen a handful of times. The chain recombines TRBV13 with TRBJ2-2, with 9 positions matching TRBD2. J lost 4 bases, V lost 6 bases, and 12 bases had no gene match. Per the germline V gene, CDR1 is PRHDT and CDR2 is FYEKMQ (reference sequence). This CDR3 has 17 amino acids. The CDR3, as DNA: TGTGCCAGCAGAAATAAGGGGCTAGCGGGACTCACCGGGGAGCTGTTTTTT. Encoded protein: CASRNKGLAGLTGELFF.

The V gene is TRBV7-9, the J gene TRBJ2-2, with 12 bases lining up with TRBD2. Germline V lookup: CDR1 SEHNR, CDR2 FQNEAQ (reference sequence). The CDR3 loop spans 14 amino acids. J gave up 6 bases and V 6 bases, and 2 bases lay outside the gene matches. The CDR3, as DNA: TGTGCCAGCAGTCGGACTAGCGGGGCCGGGGAGCTGTTTTTT. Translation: CASSRTSGAGELFF.

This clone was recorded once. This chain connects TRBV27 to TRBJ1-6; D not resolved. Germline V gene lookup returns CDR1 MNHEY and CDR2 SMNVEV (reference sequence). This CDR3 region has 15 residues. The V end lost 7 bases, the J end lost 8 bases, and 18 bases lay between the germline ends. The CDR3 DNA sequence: TGTGCCAGCAAGCTGTCGGAGGGATCATATTCACCCCTCCACTTT. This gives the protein CASKLSEGSYSPLHF.

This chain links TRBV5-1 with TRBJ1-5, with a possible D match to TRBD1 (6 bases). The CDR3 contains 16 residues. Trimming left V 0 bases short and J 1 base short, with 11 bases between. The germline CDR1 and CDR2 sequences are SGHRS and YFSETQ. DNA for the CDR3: TGCGCCAGCAGCTTGGCGGGGGGGGCCAGCAATCAGCCCCAGCATTTT. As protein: CASSLAGGASNQPQHF.

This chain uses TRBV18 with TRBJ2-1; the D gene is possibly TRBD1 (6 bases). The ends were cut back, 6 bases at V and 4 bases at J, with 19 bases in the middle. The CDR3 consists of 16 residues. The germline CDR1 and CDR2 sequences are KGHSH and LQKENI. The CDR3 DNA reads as TGTGCCAGCTCCTTTACCTCAGGGGTGGGGTACAATGAGCAGTTCTTC. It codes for CASSFTSGVGYNEQFF.

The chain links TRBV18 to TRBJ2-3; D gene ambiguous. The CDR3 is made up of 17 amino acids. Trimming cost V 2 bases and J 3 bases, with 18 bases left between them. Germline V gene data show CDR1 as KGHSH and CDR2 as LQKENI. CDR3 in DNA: TGTGCCAGCTCACCAGGTGCCCCCCTAGTCAGTACAGATACGCAGTATTTT. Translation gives CASSPGAPLVSTDTQYF.

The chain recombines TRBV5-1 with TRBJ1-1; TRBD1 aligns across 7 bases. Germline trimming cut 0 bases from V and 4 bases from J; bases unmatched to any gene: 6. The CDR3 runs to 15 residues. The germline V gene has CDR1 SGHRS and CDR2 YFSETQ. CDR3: CASSLVGQSLTEAFF. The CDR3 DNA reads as TGCGCCAGCAGCTTGGTGGGACAGTCTCTCACTGAAGCTTTCTTT. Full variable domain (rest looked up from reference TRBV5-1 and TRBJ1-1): KAGVTQTPRYLIKTRGQQVTLSCSPISGHRSVSWYQQTPGQGLQFLFEYFSETQRNKGNFPGRFSGRQFSNSRSEMNVSTLELGDSALYLCASSLVGQSLTEAFFGQGTRLTVV.

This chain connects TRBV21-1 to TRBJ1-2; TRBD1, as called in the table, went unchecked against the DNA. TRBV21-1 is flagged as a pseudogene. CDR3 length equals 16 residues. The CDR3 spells CASTPTRRGRDYGYTF. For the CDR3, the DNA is TGTGCCAGCACTCCTACACGGAGGGGGCGCGACTATGGCTACACCTTC.

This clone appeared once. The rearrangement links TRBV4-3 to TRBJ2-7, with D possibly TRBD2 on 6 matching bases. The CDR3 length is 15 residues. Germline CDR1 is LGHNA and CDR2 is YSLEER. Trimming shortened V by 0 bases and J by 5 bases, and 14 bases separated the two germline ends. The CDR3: CASSQDPAGLNEQYF. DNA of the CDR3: TGCGCCAGCAGCCAAGATCCGGCGGGGCTGAACGAGCAGTACTTC.

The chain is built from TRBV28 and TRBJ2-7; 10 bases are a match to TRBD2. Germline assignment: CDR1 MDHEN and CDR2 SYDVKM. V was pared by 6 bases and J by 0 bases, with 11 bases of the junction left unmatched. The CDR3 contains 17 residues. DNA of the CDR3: TGTGCCAGCAGGCCGACCCTGACTAGCGGGTTCTCCTACGAGCAGTACTTC. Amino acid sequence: CASRPTLTSGFSYEQYF.

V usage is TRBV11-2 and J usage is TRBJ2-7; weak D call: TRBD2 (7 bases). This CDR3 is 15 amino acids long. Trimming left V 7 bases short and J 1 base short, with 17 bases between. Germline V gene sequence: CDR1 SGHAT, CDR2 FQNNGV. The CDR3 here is CASTPGGGGSYEQYF. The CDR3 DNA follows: TGTGCCAGCACCCCCGGGGGAGGGGGTTCCTACGAGCAGTACTTC.

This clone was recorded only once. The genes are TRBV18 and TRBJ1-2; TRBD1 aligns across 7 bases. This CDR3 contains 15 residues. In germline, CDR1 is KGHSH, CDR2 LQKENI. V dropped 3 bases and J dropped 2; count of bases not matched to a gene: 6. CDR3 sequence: CASSPLGTVNYGYTF. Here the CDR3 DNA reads TGTGCCAGCTCACCGCTCGGGACAGTCAACTATGGCTACACCTTC.

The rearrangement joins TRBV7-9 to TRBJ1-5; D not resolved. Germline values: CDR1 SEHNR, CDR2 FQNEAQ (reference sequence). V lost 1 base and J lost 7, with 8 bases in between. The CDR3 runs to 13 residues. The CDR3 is CASSLERSQPQHF. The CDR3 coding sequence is TGTGCCAGCAGCTTAGAGAGAAGCCAGCCCCAGCATTTT. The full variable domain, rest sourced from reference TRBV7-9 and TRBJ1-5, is DTGVSQNPRHKITKRGQNVTFRCDPISEHNRLYWYRQTLGQGPEFLTYFQNEAQLEKSRLLSDRFSAERPKGSFSTLEIQRTEQGDSAMYLCASSLERSQPQHFGDGTRLSIL.

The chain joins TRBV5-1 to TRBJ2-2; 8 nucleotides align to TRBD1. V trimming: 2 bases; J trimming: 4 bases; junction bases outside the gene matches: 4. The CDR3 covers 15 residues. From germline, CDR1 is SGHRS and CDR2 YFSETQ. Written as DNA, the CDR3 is TGCGCCAGCAGCTTAAGACAGGGGAGCACCGGGGAGCTGTTTTTT. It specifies CASSLRQGSTGELFF.

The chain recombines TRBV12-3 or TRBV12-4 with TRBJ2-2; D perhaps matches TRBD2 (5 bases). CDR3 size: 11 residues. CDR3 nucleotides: TGTGCGACGGGGATACTCGGGGAGCTGTTTTTT. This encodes CATGILGELFF.